Given below is one T cell receptor (beta chain) in context. Regions amplified from RNA transcripts were the TCR beta CDR3 regions. Researchers ran a first-round RT-PCR on the TCR CDR3 using the HTBI primer set. TCRdb called the multiplex PCR reads again in MiXCR, with one record for every CDR3 protein. Of about 290,000 distinct CDR3 sequences in the sample, about a sixth are singletons; the top ten hold about 50%. The V gene end was trimmed by 3 bases and the J gene end by 4 bases; junction bases not matched to a gene: 6. Per germline, CDR1 SGHNT and CDR2 YYREEE (reference sequence). This CDR3 is 14 amino acids long. This record belongs to a study of T cells in Graves' hyperthyroidism and ophthalmopathy.

The sample comprised blood. The rearrangement joins TRBV5-4 to TRBJ2-5; 7 bases are shared with TRBD2. The clonotype was recovered from a woman aged 60-75 years with Graves' ophthalmopathy. The DNA of the CDR3 is TGTGCCAGCAGCTCGACTAGCCGTGGAGAGACCCAGTACTTC. Translating gives CASSSTSRGETQYF. Combining the CDR3 with reference TRBV5-4 and TRBJ2-5 gives the whole variable domain ETGVTQSPTHLIKTRGQQVTLRCSSQSGHNTVSWYQQALGQGPQFIFQYYREEENGRGNFPPRFSGLQFPNYSSELNVNALELDDSALYLCASSSTSRGETQYFGPGTRLLVL.